The 26 T cell receptor beta chains given below trace back to one sample, sequenced in a study of T cells in Graves' hyperthyroidism and ophthalmopathy. The investigators amplified TCR beta CDR3 regions from RNA transcripts. HTBI primers drove first-round RT-PCR of the TCR CDR3. TCRdb re-analysed the multiplex PCR reads in MiXCR, keeping a single row per CDR3 protein. The table has some 600,000 distinct CDR3 sequences, around 46% seen once; the top ten hold nearly 8.5%. The sequenced material came from peripheral blood or thyroid tissue (not recorded which). These receptors all come from a woman aged 18-29 years with Graves' hyperthyroidism.

The chain carries TRBV9 and TRBJ1-1, with 8 nucleotides matching TRBD1. The CDR3 consists of 15 residues. V gave up 3 bases and J gave up 3 bases; unmatched junction bases: 7. The V gene's germline CDR1 is SGDLS and CDR2 YYNGEE. This CDR3 reads CASSEKTGADTEAFF. The CDR3 nucleotides read TGTGCCAGCAGCGAGAAGACAGGGGCGGACACTGAAGCTTTCTTT.

J is TRBJ1-6 and V is TRBV25-1; 7 bases fit TRBD1. Trimming at V came to 6 bases and at J to 7 bases, leaving 12 bases not matched to a gene. Looked up from germline, CDR1 is MGHDK and CDR2 is SYGVNS. The CDR3 consists of 16 residues. This CDR3 is CASSQDRGTANSPLHF. The CDR3, as DNA: TGTGCCAGCAGCCAAGATCGGGGGACAGCAAATTCACCCCTCCACTTT.

This clonotype was seen a handful of times. The rearrangement links TRBV7-9 to TRBJ1-2; no clear D. Trimming removed 3 bases at V and 4 bases at J, with 6 bases between. CDR1 SEHNR and CDR2 FQNEAQ come from the germline V gene (reference sequence). The CDR3 loop spans 12 amino acids. The CDR3 DNA follows: TGTGCCAGCAGCTTGGCGCTCTATGGCTACACCTTC. Amino acids: CASSLALYGYTF. Filled out from reference TRBV7-9 and TRBJ1-2, the complete variable domain reads DTGVSQNPRHKITKRGQNVTFRCDPISEHNRLYWYRQTLGQGPEFLTYFQNEAQLEKSRLLSDRFSAERPKGSFSTLEIQRTEQGDSAMYLCASSLALYGYTFGSGTRLTVV.

This clonotype was picked up many times. J is TRBJ1-4 and V is TRBV2; D remains unclear. The V gene's germline CDR1 is SNHLY and CDR2 FYNNEI. The CDR3 is 14 residues long. The V and J ends lost 4 bases and 3 bases respectively, with 9 bases between them. CDR3: CASSGVRSNEKLFF. In nucleotides, the CDR3 is TGTGCCAGCAGTGGTGTGAGATCTAATGAAAAACTGTTTTTT.

Worth noting for this clonotype: A read error may be the cause here, since a much bigger clone is one base away. The V gene is TRBV10-3, the J gene TRBJ2-7, with D unclear. Germline CDR1 and CDR2: ENHRY and SYGVKD. The CDR3 extends over 12 amino acids. Trimming stripped 0 bases from V and 3 bases from J, with 3 bases between. This chain's CDR3 is CAISESIYEQYF. DNA for the CDR3: TGTGCCATCAGTGAGTCTATCTACGAGCAGTACTTC.

The rearrangement uses TRBV2 and TRBJ2-2; 7 bases map to TRBD2. V gave up 6 bases and J gave up 5 bases; unmatched junction bases: 9. The CDR3 is 15 amino acids. Germline V CDR1 and CDR2: SNHLY, FYNNEI. In DNA form, the CDR3 reads TGTGCCAGCAGCGTGAGCGGGGTCGTGACCGGGGAGCTGTTTTTT. This codes for CASSVSGVVTGELFF.

This clonotype has at least ten counts. For the CDR3, the DNA is TGTGCCAGCAGGGGGGCTGGAAACACCATATATTTT. Residues: CASRGAGNTIYF. This chain links TRBV2 with TRBJ1-3, with D possibly being TRBD1 (5 bases). With 6 bases removed from V and 2 bases from J, the gap between germline ends came to 5 bases. CDR1 is SNHLY and CDR2 is FYNNEI in the germline V gene. This CDR3 contains 12 residues.

In this sample, this clonotype turned up a few times. The chain recombines TRBV2 with TRBJ2-2, with D perhaps TRBD2 (5 bases). CDR1 is SNHLY and CDR2 is FYNNEI in the germline V gene. V was cut by 8 bases and J by 6 bases, with 16 bases left in between. This CDR3 is 14 amino acids long. The CDR3 protein is CASGTSILPGELFF. For the CDR3, the DNA is TGTGCCAGCGGAACTAGTATCTTACCCGGGGAGCTGTTTTTT.

The table lists this clonotype with a few counts. The rearrangement uses TRBV20-1 and TRBJ2-5; 7 bases fit TRBD2. CDR3 length: 15 amino acids. Germline CDR1 and CDR2: DFQATT and SNEGSKA (reference sequence). The trim removed 6 bases at V and 5 bases at J, leaving 15 bases unmatched. DNA for the CDR3: TGCAGTGCCCCGTACGGGAGGAGTTATGGGGAGACCCAGTACTTC. Amino acids: CSAPYGRSYGETQYF.

The chain couples TRBV7-2 to TRBJ2-7; either TRBD1 or TRBD2 may fit D (5 bases each). CDR3 size: 14 residues. Germline V gives CDR1 SGHTA, CDR2 FQGNSA. V was clipped by 5 bases and J by 7 bases, with 18 bases between them. This chain's CDR3 is CASSQWAGEGEQYF. DNA for the CDR3: TGTGCCAGCAGCCAATGGGCGGGCGAGGGGGAGCAGTACTTC.

Points on this clonotype: One end of the junction varies from germline; a read error may be responsible. This chain joins TRBV10-3 and TRBJ1-2, with D possibly matching TRBD1 (5 bases). The CDR3 runs 15 residues. Looked up from germline, CDR1 is ENHRY and CDR2 is SYGVKD. The CDR3 loop is CASSLRAGGYYGYTF. CDR3 sequence (DNA): TGTGCCAGCAGTTTAAGGGCCGGGGGGTACTATGGCTACACCTTC.

This clonotype was counted a few times. This chain links TRBV5-1 with TRBJ2-7; D ambiguous. Deletions cut 3 bases from V and 2 bases from J, with 12 bases between. The CDR3 runs to 14 residues. Germline loops: CDR1 SGHRS, CDR2 YFSETQ. CDR3 in amino acids: CASSSPTEAYEQYF. CDR3 nucleotide sequence: TGCGCCAGCAGCTCGCCCACCGAAGCCTACGAGCAGTACTTC.

There are many counts of this clonotype. The J gene is TRBJ1-2, the V gene TRBV29-1; D unresolved. Trimming stripped 8 bases from V and 5 bases from J, with 15 bases between. This CDR3 comprises 12 residues. Germline V gene sequence: CDR1 SQVTM, CDR2 ANQGSEA. In DNA, the CDR3 is TGCAGCATGGGGAGTGACGGATATGGCTACACCTTC. Protein product: CSMGSDGYGYTF.

Many counts were recorded for this clonotype. V is TRBV2 and J is TRBJ1-1; D is undetermined. The CDR3 consists of 14 residues. Per the germline V gene, CDR1 is SNHLY and CDR2 is FYNNEI. V lost 6 bases, J lost 2 bases, and 13 bases lay in between. CDR3 protein: CASRTLGANTEAFF. The CDR3, as DNA: TGTGCCAGCAGAACTCTTGGTGCAAACACTGAAGCTTTCTTT.

For this clonotype: A junction boundary mismatches the germline segment, possibly from a read error. The rearrangement joins TRBV11-2 to TRBJ2-2; D unresolved. CDR1 SGHAT and CDR2 FQNNGV come from the germline V gene. The CDR3 consists of 15 residues. The CDR3 DNA reads as TGTGCCAGCAGCTTGGAACGGTTGAACACCGGGCAGCTGTTTTTT. Translating it yields CASSLERLNTGQLFF. Complete variable domain (other parts from reference TRBV11-2 and TRBJ2-2): EAGVAQSPRYKIIEKRQSVAFWCNPISGHATLYWYQQILGQGPKLLIQFQNNGVVDDSQLPKDRFSAERLKGVDSTLKIQPAKLEDSAVYLCASSLERLNTGQLFFGEGSRLTVL.

J is TRBJ1-4 and V is TRBV7-2; the D gene is possibly TRBD1 (5 bases). The CDR3 is 15 amino acids. Germline CDR1 is SGHTA and CDR2 is FQGNSA. Trimming shortened V by 3 bases and J by 8 bases, and 16 bases separated the two germline ends. The CDR3 here is CASSLGVGRREKLFF. The CDR3, as DNA: TGTGCCAGCAGCTTGGGGGTTGGGAGGAGGGAAAAACTGTTTTTT.

The V and J genes are TRBV20-1 and TRBJ2-5; D remains unclear. The germline CDR1 and CDR2 sequences are DFQATT and SNEGSKA (reference sequence). The CDR3 length is 14 residues. With 4 bases removed from V and 0 bases from J, the gap between germline ends came to 12 bases. The CDR3 is CSATGRRNQETQYF. In nucleotides, the CDR3 is TGCAGTGCTACAGGTAGACGTAACCAAGAGACCCAGTACTTC.

The table lists this clonotype with a count of one. The chain is built from TRBV20-1 and TRBJ1-1, with D perhaps TRBD1 (6 bases). This CDR3 spans 12 amino acids. CDR1 is DFQATT, CDR2 SNEGSKA, per germline (reference sequence). Trimming shortened V by 4 bases and J by 7 bases, and 13 bases separated the two germline ends. CDR3 sequence: CSAKDRHREAFF. The CDR3 bases are TGCAGTGCTAAGGACAGACACCGTGAAGCTTTCTTT.

The rearrangement joins TRBV27 to TRBJ1-2; no reliable D call. The V end was cut by 2 bases, the J end by 3 bases, with 10 bases between. The CDR3 has 14 amino acids. Looked up from germline, CDR1 is MNHEY and CDR2 is SMNVEV (reference sequence). The CDR3 is CASSLRQPDYGYTF. The CDR3, as DNA: TGTGCCAGCAGTTTAAGACAACCTGACTATGGCTACACCTTC.

For this clonotype: Its ends do not fully match the called genes, so a read error is possible. This CDR3 is CASSLDETGADGNQPQHF. The CDR3 DNA reads TGCGCCAGCAGCTTGGATGAGACAGGGGCCGACGGCAATCAGCCCCAGCATTTT. This chain uses TRBV7-2 with TRBJ1-5; 8 bases fit TRBD1. The CDR3 sequence is 18 residues long. Looked up from germline, CDR1 is SGHTA and CDR2 is FQGNSA.

Comment on this clonotype: The final CDR3 position lacks the conserved phenylalanine or tryptophan, pointing to a likely read error. The J gene is TRBJ1-2, the V gene TRBV19; D is unresolved. The ends were cut back, 7 bases at V and 5 bases at J, with 11 bases in the middle. CDR1 and CDR2 (germline): LNHDA, SQIVND (reference sequence). The CDR3 extends over 12 amino acids. CDR3 DNA: TGTGCCAGTACCCCCACCGGTTATGGCTACACCCTC. It is translated as CASTPTGYGYTL.

This clonotype was detected many times. The V call is TRBV10-3, the J call TRBJ2-5; D remains ambiguous. The V gene's germline CDR1 is ENHRY and CDR2 SYGVKD. V was pared by 3 bases and J by 4 bases, with 3 bases between. The CDR3 is 11 residues long. The CDR3 DNA is TGTGCCATCAGTGAAGGAGAGACCCAGTACTTC. This translates into CAISEGETQYF.

This clonotype was picked up many times. V usage is TRBV7-2 and J usage is TRBJ2-6, with D possibly matching TRBD2 (5 bases). The germline V and J ends were trimmed by 3 bases and 4 bases, with 10 bases remaining between them. Germline V gene lookup returns CDR1 SGHTA and CDR2 FQGNSA. The CDR3 spans 15 residues. CDR3 sequence (DNA): TGTGCCAGCAGCTTGAGGGCTCCCGGGGCCAACGTCCTGACTTTC. The encoded protein is CASSLRAPGANVLTF.

The V gene is TRBV19, the J gene TRBJ1-5; D call uncertain. V lost 0 bases and J 6 bases, leaving 3 bases between the germline ends. The CDR3 loop spans 12 amino acids. Germline values: CDR1 LNHDA, CDR2 SQIVND (reference sequence). CDR3 in DNA: TGTGCCAGTAGTATAGACCGTCAGCCCCAGCATTTT. As protein: CASSIDRQPQHF.

This clonotype was seen ten or more times. The V and J genes are TRBV29-1 and TRBJ1-1; TRBD1 matches 7 bases. This CDR3 spans 13 amino acids. After removal of 7 bases from V and 1 base from J, the junction contained 6 bases not matched to a gene. In germline, CDR1 is SQVTM, CDR2 ANQGSEA. CDR3 DNA sequence: TGCAGCGCCAAGGGACAGCAGAACACTGAAGCTTTCTTT. Encoded protein: CSAKGQQNTEAFF.

This clonotype was seen a few times. This chain links TRBV7-8 with TRBJ2-7, with D maybe TRBD1 (6 bases). The V end was cut by 11 bases, the J end by 5 bases, with 16 bases between. The length of the CDR3 is 12 residues. Germline assignment: CDR1 SGHVS and CDR2 FQNEAQ. CDR3 sequence (DNA): TGTGCCGATCCCCCAGGGGCCCACGAGCAGTACTTC. Translating gives CADPPGAHEQYF.